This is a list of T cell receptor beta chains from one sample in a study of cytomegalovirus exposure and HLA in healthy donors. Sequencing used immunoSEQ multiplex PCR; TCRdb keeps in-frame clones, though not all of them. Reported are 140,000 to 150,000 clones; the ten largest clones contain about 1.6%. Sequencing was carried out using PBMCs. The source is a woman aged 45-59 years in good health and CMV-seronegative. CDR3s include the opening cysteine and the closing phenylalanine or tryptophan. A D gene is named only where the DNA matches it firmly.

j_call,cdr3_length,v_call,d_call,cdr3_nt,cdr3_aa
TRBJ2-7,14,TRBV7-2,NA,TGTGCCAGCAGCTTGAGGCGGGGCTCCTACGAGCAGTACTTC,CASSLRRGSYEQYF
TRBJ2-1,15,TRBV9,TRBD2,TGTGCCAGCAGCGTAGGTAGCGGGGGGGCCGATGAGCAGTTCTTC,CASSVGSGGADEQFF
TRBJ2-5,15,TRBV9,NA,TGTGCCAGCAGCGTTCAGGGAATGTACCAAGAGACCCAGTACTTC,CASSVQGMYQETQYF
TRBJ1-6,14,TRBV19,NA,TGTGCCAGTAGTCAGGGGCCCGGCTATTCACCCCTCCACTTT,CASSQGPGYSPLHF
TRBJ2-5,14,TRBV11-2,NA,TGTGCCAGCAGCTTAGGTCCGGTCCAAGAGACCCAGTACTTC,CASSLGPVQETQYF
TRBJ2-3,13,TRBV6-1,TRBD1,TGTGCCAGCAGCGGACAGGGCCAGGGTACGCAGTATTTT,CASSGQGQGTQYF
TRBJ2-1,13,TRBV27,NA,TGTGCCAGCAGTTTTTCCCCTGCGGGTGAGCAGTTCTTC,CASSFSPAGEQFF
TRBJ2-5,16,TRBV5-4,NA,TGTGCCAGCAGCCCGGGGGCGGGGGCCTACCAAGAGACCCAGTACTTC,CASSPGAGAYQETQYF
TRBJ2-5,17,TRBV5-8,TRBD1,TGTGCCAGCAGCCCCCGGGTTGCCCCTAGGGGGCCAGAGACCCAGTACTTC,CASSPRVAPRGPETQYF
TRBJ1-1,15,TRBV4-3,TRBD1,TGCGCCAGCAGCCAAGCGATCGGGGACAGGGGTGAAGCTTTCTTT,CASSQAIGDRGEAFF
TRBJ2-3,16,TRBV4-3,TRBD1,TGCGCCAGCAGCCGGGATAGGACAGGGGGCACAGATACGCAGTATTTT,CASSRDRTGGTDTQYF
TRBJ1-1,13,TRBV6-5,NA,TGTGCCAGCAAGGTAGAGGTTTACACTGAAGCTTTCTTT,CASKVEVYTEAFF
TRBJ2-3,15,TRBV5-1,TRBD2,TGCGCCAGCAGTGTTTTAGCGGGGCCTCCAGATACGCAGTATTTT,CASSVLAGPPDTQYF